This TCR beta chain originates from a study of CD4 T cells in relation to SARS-CoV-2 and coronaviruses (dated by TCRdb to the early 2020s). About the study as a whole: Using patient-derived lymphoblastoid cell lines, the shared crossreactive spike epitopes were mapped to their HLA restriction. Samples from a few pre-COVID donors and the naive versus memory experiments were sequenced with the Adaptive Biotechnologies TCR-sequencing kit; other data were Illumina-based. A different TCR-beta assay, based on Illumina, was used to sequence expansion assays from other donors in the study. At the level of individual TCR clonotypes, the study measured memory CD4+ T cell crossreactivity between SARS-CoV-2 spike protein and common cold coronavirus spike proteins.

Results and caveats for the whole study, not just this receptor: Crossreactivity analysis centred on spike protein, so crossreactivity against other viral proteins was not assessed. Significantly weaker SARS-CoV-2-driven expansion was shown by crossreactive clones than by monoreactive clones, consistent with antigenic imprinting. Pre-pandemic and post-infection samples were not both contributed by any donor, so tracing of the source of pre-existing responses was limited. Approximately 61% of donors had memory CD4+ clonotypes that crossrecognized SARS-CoV-2 and at least one common cold coronavirus spike. Naive versus memory sequencing indicated the assay detects memory recall responses rather than primary responses primed during culture. Small numbers of patients and of tested TCRs were a limitation of the study.

Uncultured naive and memory CD4+ T cell DNA received deep-resolution immunoSEQ TCR-beta sequencing. In the source study's methods: During preprocessing, nonproductive sequences were discarded, as were any CDR3s that did not begin with C, did not end with F or W, or were shorter than 7 amino acids. Cultured and uncultured naive and memory CD4+ repertoires were searched for previously identified spike- and CEF-reactive CDR3s. CDR3 homology was measured as pairwise Levenshtein distance, computed with the stringdist R package after trimming three terminal residues from each end. TCRdb obtained this table from immuneACCESS and retained in-frame rearrangements with V and J assigned. These tables miss some clones; where compared with another copy, unresolved V genes account for less than half of the shortfall, and the remainder is unexplained. V, J and clone size are those of that table, while D and trimming were read from the DNA. The sample table shows some 65,000 clones, and 80% to 90% are seen once. Clones ranked in the top ten supply 1.5% to 2% of the sample.

Regarding this clone: What antigen it recognizes has not been identified. No much larger clonotype is one base removed from it; base qualities were not supplied.

CD4+ T cells from unexposed donors were collected before the COVID-19 pandemic (2011-2018). Naive and memory CD4+ T cells were separated from cryopreserved PBMCs by first enriching for CD4 and then performing EasySep naive CD4+ T cell enrichment. Leukapheresis product for the unexposed donors was purchased commercially. Ficoll-Paque PLUS gradient centrifugation was used to isolate PBMCs from either whole blood or leukapheresis product. PBMCs were either cryopreserved at -140°C or used fresh in the expansion assay. The QIAamp Micro DNA Kit was used to extract genomic DNA from the CD4+ T cells. The specimen was memory CD4+ T cells from PBMCs. Interpreted using the paper, the cell subset or site label stands for: memory (non-naive) CD4+ T cells. The clonotype was recovered from a human donor in good health.

The CDR3: CASSALQETQYF. The nucleotide sequence is TGTGCCAGCAGCGCCCTACAAGAGACCCAGTACTTC. The chain is encoded by TRBV3-1 (or the pseudogene TRBV3-2) joined to TRBJ2-5, with no D gene named confidently. CDR3 length: 12 amino acids, cysteine to phenylalanine. Of all the DNA, just the CDR3 is kept, 36 bases in frame from base 1. Based on the germline V gene (reference sequence), the CDR1 and CDR2 sequences are LGHDT and YNNKEL. The germline ends are 6 bases apart after V is trimmed by 5 bases and J by 2 bases.